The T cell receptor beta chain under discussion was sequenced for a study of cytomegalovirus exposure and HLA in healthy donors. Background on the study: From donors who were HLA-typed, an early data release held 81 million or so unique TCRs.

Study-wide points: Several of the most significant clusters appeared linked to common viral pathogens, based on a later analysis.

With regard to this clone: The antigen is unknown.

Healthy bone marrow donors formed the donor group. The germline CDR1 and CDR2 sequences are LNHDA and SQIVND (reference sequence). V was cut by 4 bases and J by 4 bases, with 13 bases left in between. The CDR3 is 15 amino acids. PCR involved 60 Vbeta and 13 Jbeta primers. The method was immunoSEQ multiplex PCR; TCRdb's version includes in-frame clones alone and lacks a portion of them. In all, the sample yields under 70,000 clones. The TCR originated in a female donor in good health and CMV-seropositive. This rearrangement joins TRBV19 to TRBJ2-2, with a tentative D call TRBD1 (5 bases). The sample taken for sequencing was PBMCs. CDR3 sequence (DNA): TGTGCCAGTAGTAAAACAGGATCGGGCACCGGGGAGCTGTTTTTT. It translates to CASSKTGSGTGELFF.